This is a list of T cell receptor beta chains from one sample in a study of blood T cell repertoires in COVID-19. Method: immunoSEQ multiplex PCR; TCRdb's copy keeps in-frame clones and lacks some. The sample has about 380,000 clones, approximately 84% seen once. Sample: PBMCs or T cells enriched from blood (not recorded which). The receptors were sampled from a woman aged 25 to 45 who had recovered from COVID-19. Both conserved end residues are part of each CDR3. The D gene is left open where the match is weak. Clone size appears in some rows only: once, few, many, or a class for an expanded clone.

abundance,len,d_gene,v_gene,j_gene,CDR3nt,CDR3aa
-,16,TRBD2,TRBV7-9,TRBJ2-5,TGTGCCAGCAGCTTAGTTGCTAGCGGGGCCCGGGAGACCCAGTACTTC,CASSLVASGARETQYF
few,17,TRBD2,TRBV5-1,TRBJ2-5,TGCGCCAGCAGCTTGGCCTATACGGGAGGGGGCCAAGAGACCCAGTACTTC,CASSLAYTGGGQETQYF
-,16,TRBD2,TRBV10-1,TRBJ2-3,TGCGCCAGCAGCCCGGGGGGGCCGGCCGGCACAGATACGCAGTATTTT,CASSPGGPAGTDTQYF
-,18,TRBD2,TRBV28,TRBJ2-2,TGTGCCATCCTCCCAGGGTCCATGACTAGCGGGAACACCGGGGAGCTGTTTTTT,CAILPGSMTSGNTGELFF
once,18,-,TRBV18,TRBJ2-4,TGTGCCAGCTCACCAGGGCTAGGCAGGGGAGAAGCCAAAAACATTCAGTACTTC,CASSPGLGRGEAKNIQYF
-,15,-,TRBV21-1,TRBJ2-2,TGTGCCAGCAGCAAAGTGTGGGAGTCCACCGGGGAGCTGTTTTTT,CASSKVWESTGELFF
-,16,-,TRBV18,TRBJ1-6,TGTGCCAGCTCACCAGGATGGTGGGGGGGCAATTCACCCCTCCACTTT,CASSPGWWGGNSPLHF
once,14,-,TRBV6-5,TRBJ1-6,TGTGCCAGCATGAGTCAGGGTCAAAATTCACCCCTCCACTTT,CASMSQGQNSPLHF
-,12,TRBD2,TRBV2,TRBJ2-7,TGTGCCAGCAGTTTACTAGCGGGCGAGCAGTACTTC,CASSLLAGEQYF
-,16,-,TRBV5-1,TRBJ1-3,TGCGCCAGCAGCAGGGAGTTTAGGGAGAAAGGAAACACCATATATTTT,CASSREFREKGNTIYF
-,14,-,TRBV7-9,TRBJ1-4,TGTGCCAGCAGCTTAGTATCAACTAATGAAAAACTGTTTTTT,CASSLVSTNEKLFF
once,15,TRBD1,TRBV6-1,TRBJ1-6,TGTGCCAGCAGTGAAGACAGGGGTTTTAATTCACCCCTCCACTTT,CASSEDRGFNSPLHF
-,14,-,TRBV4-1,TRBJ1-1,TGCGCCAGCAGCCAAGACGGGTTGAACACTGAAGCTTTCTTT,CASSQDGLNTEAFF
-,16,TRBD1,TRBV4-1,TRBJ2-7,TGCGCCAGCAGCCAAGATATCACCCGACAGGGGTCCGAGCAGTACTTC,CASSQDITRQGSEQYF
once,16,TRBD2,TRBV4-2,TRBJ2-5,TGTGCCAGCAGCAGGAGCCGGGACTACACTCAAGAGACCCAGTACTTC,CASSRSRDYTQETQYF
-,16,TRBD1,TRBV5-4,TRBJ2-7,TGTGCCAGCAGCTTGGCGGGACAGGGCTTAACCTACGAGCAGTACTTC,CASSLAGQGLTYEQYF
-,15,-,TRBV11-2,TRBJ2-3,TGTGCCAGCAGCTTAGAACTTAGCGTCACAGATACGCAGTATTTT,CASSLELSVTDTQYF
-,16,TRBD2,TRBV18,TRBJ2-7,TGTGCCAGCTCACCACCGCCAGCGGGAGAACCCTACGAGCAGTACTTC,CASSPPPAGEPYEQYF
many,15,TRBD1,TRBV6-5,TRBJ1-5,TGTGCCAGCAGTTACTCCCGGACAGGGGATCAGCCCCAGCATTTT,CASSYSRTGDQPQHF
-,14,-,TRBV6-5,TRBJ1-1,TGTGCCAGCAGTTACAATCAACAGGTCGTTGAAGCTTTCTTT,CASSYNQQVVEAFF
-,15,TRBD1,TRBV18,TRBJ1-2,TGTGCCAGCTCACCAGTACAGGGGGCACTTAATGGCTACACCTTC,CASSPVQGALNGYTF
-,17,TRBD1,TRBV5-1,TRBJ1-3,TGCGCCAGCAGCGCGGCCGCACAGGGGAGCTCTGGAAACACCATATATTTT,CASSAAAQGSSGNTIYF
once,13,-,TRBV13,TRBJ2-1,TGTGCCAGCAGCTTAGCCCTAGCGTTGGAACAGTTCTTC,CASSLALALEQFF
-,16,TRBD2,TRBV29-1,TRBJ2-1,TGCAGCGTCCAGATAAGGACTAGCGGGGCTTACAATGAGCAGTTCTTC,CSVQIRTSGAYNEQFF
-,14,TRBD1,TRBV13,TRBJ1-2,TGTGCCAGCAGCCCGACAGGGGGCAACTATGGCTACACCTTC,CASSPTGGNYGYTF
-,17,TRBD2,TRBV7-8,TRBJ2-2,TGTGCCAGCAGCTTTGCAAGCGGGAGGGCTGGAGCCGGGGAGCTGTTTTTT,CASSFASGRAGAGELFF
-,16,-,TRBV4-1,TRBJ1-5,TGCGCCAGCAGCCAAGAACCCGGGGAGAGCAATCAGCCCCAGCATTTT,CASSQEPGESNQPQHF
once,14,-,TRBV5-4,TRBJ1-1,TGTGCCAGCAGCTTACGGGGGGCTGGCACTGAAGCTTTCTTT,CASSLRGAGTEAFF
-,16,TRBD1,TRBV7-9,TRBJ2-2,TGTGCCAGCAGAGAAACCCGGACAGGGCCCACCGGGGAGCTGTTTTTT,CASRETRTGPTGELFF
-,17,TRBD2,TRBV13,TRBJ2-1,TGTGCCAGCAGCTTAGGACGGGGCGGGAGGGCCAGGAATGAGCAGTTCTTC,CASSLGRGGRARNEQFF
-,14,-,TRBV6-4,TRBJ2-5,TGTGCCAGCAGTGACGAACTAGCCCGGGTGACCCAGTACTTC,CASSDELARVTQYF
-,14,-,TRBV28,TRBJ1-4,TGTGCCAGCAGGGTGGGGGGAACTAATGAAAAACTGTTTTTT,CASRVGGTNEKLFF
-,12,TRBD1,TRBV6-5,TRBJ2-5,TGTGCCAGCAGAGGGGGCGCCGAGACCCAGTACTTC,CASRGGAETQYF
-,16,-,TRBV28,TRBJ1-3,TGTGCCAGCAGTTTTGAGGTCGGTATCTCTGGAAACACCATATATTTT,CASSFEVGISGNTIYF
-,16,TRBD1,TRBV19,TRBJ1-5,TGTGCCAGTAGTATAGTTGGCAGGGGGAAGGATCAGCCCCAGCATTTT,CASSIVGRGKDQPQHF
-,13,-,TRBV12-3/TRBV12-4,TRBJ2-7,TGTGCCAGCAGTTTAGGTTCCAGGGGCGAGCAGTACTTC,CASSLGSRGEQYF
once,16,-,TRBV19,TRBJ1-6,TGTGCCAGTAGTATTTTGACAGGATCTTGGAAATCACCCCTCCACTTT,CASSILTGSWKSPLHF
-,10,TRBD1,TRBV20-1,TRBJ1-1,TGCAGTGCCACAACAGGGGGAGCTTTCTTT,CSATTGGAFF
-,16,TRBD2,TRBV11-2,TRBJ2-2,TGTGCCAGCGCCAGCGGGAGGACCAGGAACACCGGGGAGCTGTTTTTT,CASASGRTRNTGELFF
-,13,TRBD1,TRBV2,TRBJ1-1,TGTGCCAAGGGACAGAGTAGGGACACTGAAGCTTTCTTT,CAKGQSRDTEAFF
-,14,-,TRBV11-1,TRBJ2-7,TGTGCCAGCAGCTTAGCAACAGGTGCCTACGAGCAGTACTTC,CASSLATGAYEQYF
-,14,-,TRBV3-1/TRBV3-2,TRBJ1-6,TGTGCCAGCAGCCTGGGACAACACAATTCACCCCTCCACTTT,CASSLGQHNSPLHF
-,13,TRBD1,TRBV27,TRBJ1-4,TGTGCCAGCACCCGGACAGGGGATGAAAAACTGTTTTTT,CASTRTGDEKLFF
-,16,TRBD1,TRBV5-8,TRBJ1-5,TGTGCCAGCAGCTCTCCGGGACAGGGGGCGTTTCAGCCCCAGCATTTT,CASSSPGQGAFQPQHF
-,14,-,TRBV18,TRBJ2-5,TGTGCCAGCTCACCAATTCAGGACCAAGAGACCCAGTACTTC,CASSPIQDQETQYF